Given below is one T cell receptor (beta chain) in context. Its antigen is undetermined. The V and J ends lost 1 base and 5 bases respectively, with 4 bases between them. Per germline, CDR1 SGDLS and CDR2 YYNGEE. The length of the CDR3 is 12 residues. Produced via immunoSEQ multiplex PCR; TCRdb's table is partial and in-frame only. The sample contains under 1,900,000 clones, just under 99% of which appear only once. The data derive from a study of shared clonotypes between healthy human individuals. Study at large: Each donor's CD8 memory used one plate, CD8 naive two, each CD4 subset three. Study-level results: Investigators collected only blood, and repertoires in tissues likely differ.

The sample taken for sequencing was naive CD4+ T cells sorted from blood. Subset of the sample: CD45RA+ positively selected. This receptor was obtained from a man younger than 40 in good health. This chain uses TRBV9 with TRBJ2-1, with no clear D. CDR3 DNA sequence: TGTGCCAGCAGCGTAAGCGACAATGAGCAGTTCTTC. It specifies CASSVSDNEQFF.